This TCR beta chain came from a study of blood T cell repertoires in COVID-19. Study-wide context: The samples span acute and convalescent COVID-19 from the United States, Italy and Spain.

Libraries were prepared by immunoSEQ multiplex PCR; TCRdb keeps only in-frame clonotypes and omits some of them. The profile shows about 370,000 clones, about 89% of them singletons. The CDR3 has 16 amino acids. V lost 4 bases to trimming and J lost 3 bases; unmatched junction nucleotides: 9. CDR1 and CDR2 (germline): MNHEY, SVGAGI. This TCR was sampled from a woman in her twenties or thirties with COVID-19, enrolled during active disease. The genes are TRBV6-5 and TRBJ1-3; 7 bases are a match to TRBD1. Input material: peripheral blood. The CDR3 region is CASSSHTGEIGNTIYF. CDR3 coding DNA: TGTGCCAGCAGTTCGCATACAGGGGAAATTGGAAACACCATATATTTT.